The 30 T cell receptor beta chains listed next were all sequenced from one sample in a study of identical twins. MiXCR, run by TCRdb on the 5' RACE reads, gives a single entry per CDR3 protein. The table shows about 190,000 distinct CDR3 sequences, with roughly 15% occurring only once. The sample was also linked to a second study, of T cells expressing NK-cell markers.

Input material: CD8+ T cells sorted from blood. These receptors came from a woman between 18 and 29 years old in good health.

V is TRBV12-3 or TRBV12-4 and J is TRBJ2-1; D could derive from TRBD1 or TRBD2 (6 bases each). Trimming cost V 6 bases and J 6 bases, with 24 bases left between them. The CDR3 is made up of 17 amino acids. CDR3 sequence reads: CASSPILTGSGANEQFF. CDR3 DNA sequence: TGTGCCAGCAGCCCTATCCTTACAGGGTCGGGGGCCAATGAGCAGTTCTTC.

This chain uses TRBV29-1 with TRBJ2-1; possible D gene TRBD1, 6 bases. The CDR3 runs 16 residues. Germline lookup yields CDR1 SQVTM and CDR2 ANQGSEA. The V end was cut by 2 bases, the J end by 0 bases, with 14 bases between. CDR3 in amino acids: CSVELTGSGSYNEQFF. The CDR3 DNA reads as TGCAGCGTTGAACTCACAGGGAGCGGCTCCTACAATGAGCAGTTCTTC.

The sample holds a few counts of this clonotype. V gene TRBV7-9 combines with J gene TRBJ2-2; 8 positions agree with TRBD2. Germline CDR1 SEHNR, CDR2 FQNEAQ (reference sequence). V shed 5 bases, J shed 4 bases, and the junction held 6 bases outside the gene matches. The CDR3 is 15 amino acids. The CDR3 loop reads CASSHPGGRTGELFF. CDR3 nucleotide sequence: TGTGCCAGCAGCCACCCGGGAGGGCGCACCGGGGAGCTGTTTTTT.

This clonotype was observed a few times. CDR3 region: CASSAGDTLTGELFF. The CDR3 DNA is TGCGCCAGCAGCGCCGGGGACACCCTCACCGGGGAGCTGTTTTTT. V and J are TRBV5-1 and TRBJ2-2; tentative D call: TRBD1 (6 bases). CDR3 length: 15 amino acids. V lost 4 bases and J 4 bases, leaving 14 bases between the germline ends. Germline loops: CDR1 SGHRS, CDR2 YFSETQ.

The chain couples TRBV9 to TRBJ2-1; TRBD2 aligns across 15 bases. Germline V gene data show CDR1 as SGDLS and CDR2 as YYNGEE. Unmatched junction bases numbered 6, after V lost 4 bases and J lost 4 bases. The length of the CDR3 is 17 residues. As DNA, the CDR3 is TGTGCCAGCAGCCCAGGGACTAGCGGGGGGCTTTACAATGAGCAGTTCTTC. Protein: CASSPGTSGGLYNEQFF. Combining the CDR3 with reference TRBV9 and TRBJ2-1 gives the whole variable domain DSGVTQTPKHLITATGQRVTLRCSPRSGDLSVYWYQQSLDQGLQFLIQYYNGEERAKGNILERFSAQQFPDLHSELNLSSLELGDSALYFCASSPGTSGGLYNEQFFGPGTRLTVL.

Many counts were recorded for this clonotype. The CDR3 bases are TGTGCCATCAGTGAGCCGGGACAGCCCTACAATGAGCAGTTCTTC. This sequence encodes CAISEPGQPYNEQFF. The chain couples TRBV10-3 to TRBJ2-1, with 7 bases fitting TRBD1. The CDR3 is made up of 15 amino acids. V trimming: 2 bases; J trimming: 2 bases; junction bases outside the gene matches: 3. Germline V gene lookup returns CDR1 ENHRY and CDR2 SYGVKD.

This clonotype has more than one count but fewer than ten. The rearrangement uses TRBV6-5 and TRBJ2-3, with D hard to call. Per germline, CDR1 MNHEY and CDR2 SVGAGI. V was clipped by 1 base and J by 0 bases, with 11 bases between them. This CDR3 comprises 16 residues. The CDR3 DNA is TGTGCCAGCAGTTACTATTCGATACAGAGCACAGATACGCAGTATTTT. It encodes CASSYYSIQSTDTQYF.

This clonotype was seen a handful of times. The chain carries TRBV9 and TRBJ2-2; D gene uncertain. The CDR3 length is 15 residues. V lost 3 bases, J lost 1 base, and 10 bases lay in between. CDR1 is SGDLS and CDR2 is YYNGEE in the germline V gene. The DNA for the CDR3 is TGTGCCAGCAGCGATAGCATCAAGAACACCGGGGAGCTGTTTTTT. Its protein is CASSDSIKNTGELFF.

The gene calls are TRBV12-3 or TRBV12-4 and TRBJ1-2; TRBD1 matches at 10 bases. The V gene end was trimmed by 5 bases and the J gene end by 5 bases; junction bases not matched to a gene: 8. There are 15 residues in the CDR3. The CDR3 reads CASSPPGQGIYGYTF. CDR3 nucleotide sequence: TGTGCCAGCAGTCCCCCGGGACAGGGGATATATGGCTACACCTTC.

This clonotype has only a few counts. The CDR3 loop is CASSYSLGAYEQYF. The DNA for the CDR3 is TGTGCCAGCAGTTACTCGTTGGGGGCCTACGAGCAGTACTTC. The chain links TRBV6-5 to TRBJ2-7; D is tentatively TRBD1 or TRBD2 (5 bases each). Germline V gives CDR1 MNHEY, CDR2 SVGAGI. V was shortened by 0 bases and J by 2 bases, with 8 bases between the two germline ends. The CDR3 is made up of 14 amino acids.

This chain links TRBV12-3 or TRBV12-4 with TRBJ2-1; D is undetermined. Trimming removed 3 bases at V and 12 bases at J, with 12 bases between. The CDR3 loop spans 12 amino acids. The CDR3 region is CASSLQVTWQFF. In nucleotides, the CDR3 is TGTGCCAGCAGTTTGCAGGTGACCTGGCAGTTCTTC.

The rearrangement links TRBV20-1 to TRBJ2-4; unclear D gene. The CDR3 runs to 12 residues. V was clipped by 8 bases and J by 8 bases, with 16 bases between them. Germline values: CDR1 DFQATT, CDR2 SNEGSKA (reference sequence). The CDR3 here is CSLTPGGDIQYF. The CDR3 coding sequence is TGCAGTTTAACCCCGGGTGGGGACATTCAGTACTTC.

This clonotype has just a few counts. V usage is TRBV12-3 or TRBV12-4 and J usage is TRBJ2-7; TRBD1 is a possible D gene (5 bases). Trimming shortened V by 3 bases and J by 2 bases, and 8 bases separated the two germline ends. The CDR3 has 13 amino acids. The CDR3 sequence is CASSLGRTYEQYF. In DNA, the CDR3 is TGTGCCAGCAGTTTGGGGCGGACCTACGAGCAGTACTTC.

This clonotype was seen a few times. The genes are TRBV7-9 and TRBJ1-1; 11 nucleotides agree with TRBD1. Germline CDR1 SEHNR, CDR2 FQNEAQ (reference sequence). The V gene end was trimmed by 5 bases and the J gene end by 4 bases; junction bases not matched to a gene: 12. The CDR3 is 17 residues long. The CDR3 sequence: CASSTWDRGFASTEAFF. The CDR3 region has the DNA TGTGCCAGCAGCACCTGGGACAGGGGGTTCGCTAGCACTGAAGCTTTCTTT.

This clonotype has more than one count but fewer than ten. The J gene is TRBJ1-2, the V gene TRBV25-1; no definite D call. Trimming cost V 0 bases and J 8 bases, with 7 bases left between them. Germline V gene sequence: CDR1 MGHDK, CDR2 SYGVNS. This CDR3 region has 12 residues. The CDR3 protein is CASSEYADGYTF. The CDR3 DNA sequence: TGTGCCAGCAGTGAATACGCTGACGGCTACACCTTC.

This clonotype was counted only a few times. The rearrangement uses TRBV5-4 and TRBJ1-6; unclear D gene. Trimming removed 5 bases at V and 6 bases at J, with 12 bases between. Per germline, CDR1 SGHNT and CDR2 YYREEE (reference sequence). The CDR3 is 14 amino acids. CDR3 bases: TGTGCCAGCAGGGACCTTTGGGGTAATTCACCCCTCCACTTT. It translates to CASRDLWGNSPLHF.

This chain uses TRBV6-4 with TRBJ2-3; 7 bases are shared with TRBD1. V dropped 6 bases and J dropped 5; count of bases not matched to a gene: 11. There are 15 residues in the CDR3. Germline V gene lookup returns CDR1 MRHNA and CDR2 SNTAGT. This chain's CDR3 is CASRATGAHVDTQYF. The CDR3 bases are TGTGCCAGCAGGGCAACAGGGGCGCATGTAGATACGCAGTATTTT.

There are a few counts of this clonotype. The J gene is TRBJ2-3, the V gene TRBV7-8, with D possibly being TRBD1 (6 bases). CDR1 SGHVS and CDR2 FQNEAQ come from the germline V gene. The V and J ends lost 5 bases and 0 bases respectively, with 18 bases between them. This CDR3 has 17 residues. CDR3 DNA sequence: TGTGCCAGCAGCCCTATCCCCGGGACACCTAGCACAGATACGCAGTATTTT. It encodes CASSPIPGTPSTDTQYF. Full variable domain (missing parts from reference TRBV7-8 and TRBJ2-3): GAGVSQSPRYKVAKRGQDVALRCDPISGHVSLFWYQQALGQGPEFLTYFQNEAQLDKSGLPSDRFFAERPEGSVSTLKIQRTQQEDSAVYLCASSPIPGTPSTDTQYFGPGTRLTVL.

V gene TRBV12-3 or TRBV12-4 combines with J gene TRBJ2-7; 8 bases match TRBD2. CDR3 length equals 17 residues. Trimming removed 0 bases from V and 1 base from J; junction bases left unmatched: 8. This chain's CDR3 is CASSLADLGLVSYEQYF. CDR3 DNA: TGTGCCAGCAGTTTAGCGGACTTGGGACTAGTATCCTACGAGCAGTACTTC.

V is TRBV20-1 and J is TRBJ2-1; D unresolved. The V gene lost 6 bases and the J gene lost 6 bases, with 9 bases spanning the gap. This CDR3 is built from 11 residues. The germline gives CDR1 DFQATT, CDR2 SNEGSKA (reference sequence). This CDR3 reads CSAGTFNEQFF. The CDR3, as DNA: TGCAGTGCCGGAACATTCAATGAGCAGTTCTTC.

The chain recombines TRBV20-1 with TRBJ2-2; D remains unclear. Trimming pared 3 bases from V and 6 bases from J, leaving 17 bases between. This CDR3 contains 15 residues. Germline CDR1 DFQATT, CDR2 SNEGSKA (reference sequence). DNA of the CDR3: TGCAGTGCTAGCAGATCGAATACCGTACCCGGGGAGCTGTTTTTT. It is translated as CSASRSNTVPGELFF.

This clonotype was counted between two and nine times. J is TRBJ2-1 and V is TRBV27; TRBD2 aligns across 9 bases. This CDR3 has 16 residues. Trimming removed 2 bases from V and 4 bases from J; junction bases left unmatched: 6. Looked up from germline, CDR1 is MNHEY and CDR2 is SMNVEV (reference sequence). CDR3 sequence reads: CASSLRASGVYNEQFF. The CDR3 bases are TGTGCCAGCAGTTTAAGGGCTAGCGGGGTGTACAATGAGCAGTTCTTC.

The chain's CDR3 is CSVEDRALHSETQYF. The CDR3 region has the DNA TGCAGCGTTGAAGATCGTGCCCTCCACTCAGAGACCCAGTACTTC. This chain connects TRBV29-1 to TRBJ2-5; no firm D call. This CDR3 spans 15 amino acids. Germline V gene data show CDR1 as SQVTM and CDR2 as ANQGSEA. Between the trimmed V and J ends, which lost 0 bases and 4 bases, there was a span of 15 bases.

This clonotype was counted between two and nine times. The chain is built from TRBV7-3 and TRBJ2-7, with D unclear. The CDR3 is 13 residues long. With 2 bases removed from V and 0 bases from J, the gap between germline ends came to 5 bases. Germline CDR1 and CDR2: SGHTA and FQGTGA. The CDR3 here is CASSLLVSYEQYF. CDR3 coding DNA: TGTGCCAGCAGCTTATTGGTCTCCTACGAGCAGTACTTC.

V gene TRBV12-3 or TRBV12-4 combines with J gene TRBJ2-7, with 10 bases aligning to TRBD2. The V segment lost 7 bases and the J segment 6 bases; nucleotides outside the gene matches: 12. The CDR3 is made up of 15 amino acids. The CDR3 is CASTYSLLAGLEQYF. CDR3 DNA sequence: TGTGCCAGCACCTATTCCTTACTAGCGGGGCTCGAGCAGTACTTC.

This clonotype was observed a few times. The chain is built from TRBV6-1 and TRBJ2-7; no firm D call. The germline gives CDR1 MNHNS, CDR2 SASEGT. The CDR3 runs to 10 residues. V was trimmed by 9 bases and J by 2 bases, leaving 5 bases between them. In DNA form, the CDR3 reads TGTGCCAGTGAGACCTACGAGCAGTACTTC. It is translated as CASETYEQYF.

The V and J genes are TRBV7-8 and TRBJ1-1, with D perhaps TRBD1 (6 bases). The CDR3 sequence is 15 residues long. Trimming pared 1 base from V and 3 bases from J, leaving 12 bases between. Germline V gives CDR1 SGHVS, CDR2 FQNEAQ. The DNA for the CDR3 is TGTGCCAGCAGCTTAGATGGGGGGCCCGACACTGAAGCTTTCTTT. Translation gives CASSLDGGPDTEAFF.

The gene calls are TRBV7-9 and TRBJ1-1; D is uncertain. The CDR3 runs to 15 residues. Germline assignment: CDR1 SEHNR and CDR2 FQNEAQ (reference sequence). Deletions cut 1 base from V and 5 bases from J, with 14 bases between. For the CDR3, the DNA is TGTGCCAGCAGCTTAGTTCTGGGATTTTGGACTGAAGCTTTCTTT. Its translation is CASSLVLGFWTEAFF.

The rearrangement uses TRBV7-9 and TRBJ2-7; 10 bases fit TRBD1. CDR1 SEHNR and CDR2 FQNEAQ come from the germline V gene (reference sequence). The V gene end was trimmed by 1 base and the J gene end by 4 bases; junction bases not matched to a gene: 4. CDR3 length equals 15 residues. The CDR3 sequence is CASSLGQGAKYEQYF. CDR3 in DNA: TGTGCCAGCAGCTTAGGACAGGGGGCCAAGTACGAGCAGTACTTC.

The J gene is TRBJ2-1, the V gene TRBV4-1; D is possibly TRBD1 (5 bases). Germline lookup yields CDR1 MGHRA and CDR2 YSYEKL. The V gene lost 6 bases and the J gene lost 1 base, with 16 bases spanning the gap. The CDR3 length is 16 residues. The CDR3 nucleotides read TGCGCCAGCAGACGCGGACGCAGGGTATCCTACAATGAGCAGTTCTTC. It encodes CASRRGRRVSYNEQFF.